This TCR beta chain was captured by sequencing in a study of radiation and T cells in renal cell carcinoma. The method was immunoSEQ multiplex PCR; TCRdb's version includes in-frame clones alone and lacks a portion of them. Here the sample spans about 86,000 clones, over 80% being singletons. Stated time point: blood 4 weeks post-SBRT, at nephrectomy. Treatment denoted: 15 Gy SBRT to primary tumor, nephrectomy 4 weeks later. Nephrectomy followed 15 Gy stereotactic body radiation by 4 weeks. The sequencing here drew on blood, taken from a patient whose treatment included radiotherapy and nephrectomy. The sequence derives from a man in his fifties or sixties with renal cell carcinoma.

CDR3 bases: TGCGCCAGCAGCTTGGGAAACGGACAGGGATTTTTTTCCGGGGAGCTGTTTTTT. It specifies CASSLGNGQGFFSGELFF. V is TRBV5-1 and J is TRBJ2-2; TRBD1 matches 8 bases. CDR1 is SGHRS and CDR2 is YFSETQ in the germline V gene. V shed 0 bases and J 6 bases; nucleotides not matched to a gene: 13. The CDR3 contains 18 residues.